The 9 T cell receptor beta chains below were found in one sample sequenced in a study of T cell repertoires in aging, cancer and after chemotherapy. TCR beta rearrangements were amplified from peripheral blood genomic DNA. Rearranged V-D-J TRB sequences were amplified with a mixed TRB-A/B primer pool. TCRdb passed the multiplex PCR reads through MiXCR, listing each CDR3 protein once. The table records 560 or so distinct CDR3 sequences, around 80% of them present only once. Sequenced: blood. These receptors originate from a human donor with a solid tumor.

V is TRBV29-1 and J is TRBJ2-5; D not resolved. Trimming stripped 7 bases from V and 2 bases from J, with 11 bases between. This CDR3 is 12 amino acids long. Per germline, CDR1 SQVTM and CDR2 ANQGSEA. CDR3 nucleotides: TGCAGCGCTGGCCGCCAGCAAGAGACCCAGTACTTC. As protein: CSAGRQQETQYF.

The chain couples TRBV18 to TRBJ2-2; no definite D call. The CDR3 consists of 14 residues. Germline loops: CDR1 KGHSH, CDR2 LQKENI. The V gene lost 3 bases and the J gene lost 7 bases, with 12 bases spanning the gap. The CDR3 bases are TGTGCCAGCTCACCCCCATGGAGTGTCGGGGAGCTGTTTTTT. Amino acid sequence: CASSPPWSVGELFF.

This rearrangement joins TRBV7-2 to TRBJ2-3; D gene unclear. There are 12 residues in the CDR3. Trimming took 3 bases from V and 2 from J, leaving 3 bases between them. Looked up from germline, CDR1 is SGHTA and CDR2 is FQGNSA. CDR3 coding DNA: TGTGCCAGCAGCTTGTACACAGATACGCAGTATTTT. Encoded protein: CASSLYTDTQYF.

This clonotype has a handful of counts. The CDR3 DNA sequence: TGTGCCAGTAGTGTGGGACAGGGGGAAGAGACCCAGTACTTC. Translation: CASSVGQGEETQYF. The chain combines TRBV19 with TRBJ2-5; 11 positions agree with TRBD1. J gave up 3 bases and V 5 bases, and 2 bases lay outside the gene matches. CDR1 LNHDA and CDR2 SQIVND come from the germline V gene (reference sequence). The length of the CDR3 is 14 residues.

The chain employs TRBV20-1 and TRBJ2-7, with D perhaps being TRBD1 or TRBD2 (6 bases each). This CDR3 comprises 14 residues. V dropped 5 bases and J dropped 7 bases, with 21 bases sitting between them. Germline V gene sequence: CDR1 DFQATT, CDR2 SNEGSKA (reference sequence). As DNA, the CDR3 is TGCAGTGCTGCTCGTGGGGGGCGCAGTGAGGAGCAGTACTTC. This sequence encodes CSAARGGRSEEQYF.

This clonotype was observed a handful of times. The rearrangement uses TRBV11-1 and TRBJ2-2; 13 bases align to TRBD2. The CDR3 consists of 17 residues. Trimming cost V 1 base and J 2 bases; bases outside gene matches: 1. In germline, CDR1 is SGHAT, CDR2 FQDESV (reference sequence). For the CDR3, the DNA is TGTGCCAGCAGCTTAGGACTAGCGGGGGGCAACACCGGGGAGCTGTTTTTT. This sequence encodes CASSLGLAGGNTGELFF.

The J gene is TRBJ2-2, the V gene TRBV19; D uncertain. CDR1 is LNHDA and CDR2 is SQIVND in the germline V gene (reference sequence). The germline V and J ends were trimmed by 4 bases and 4 bases, with 13 bases remaining between them. There are 15 residues in the CDR3. CDR3 in amino acids: CASSKGSAVTGELFF. The CDR3 nucleotides read TGTGCCAGTAGTAAAGGTTCAGCTGTCACCGGGGAGCTGTTTTTT.

The chain has TRBV19 and TRBJ1-6; TRBD1 aligns across 8 bases. The CDR3 totals 15 residues. CDR1 and CDR2 (germline): LNHDA, SQIVND (reference sequence). J lost 7 bases, V lost 4 bases, and 6 bases had no gene match. Written as DNA, the CDR3 is TGTGCCAGTAGTAGAGGGGCAGGGGGCAATTCACCCCTCCACTTT. As protein: CASSRGAGGNSPLHF.

The V gene is TRBV19, the J gene TRBJ1-4; D is uncertain. The CDR3 spans 14 residues. The V and J ends lost 2 bases and 0 bases respectively, with 4 bases between them. The V gene's germline CDR1 is LNHDA and CDR2 SQIVND (reference sequence). CDR3 in amino acids: CASSISATNEKLFF. The CDR3, as DNA: TGTGCCAGTAGTATATCGGCAACTAATGAAAAACTGTTTTTT.